These 28 T cell receptor beta chains were all obtained from the same sample, sequenced in a study of beta chain features in type 1 diabetes. Reverse transcribing all isolated RNA meant expressed TCRB transcripts were sequenced. Produced via immunoSEQ multiplex PCR; TCRdb's table is partial and in-frame only. The sample holds hundreds of thousands of clones; 15% to 19% are singletons and the top ten take more than 0.08%. Source material: naive CD4+ T cells from blood. Receptors originate from a man between 18 and 35 years old in good health.

The chain combines TRBV7-9 with TRBJ2-3; a possible D gene is TRBD2 (5 bases). Germline CDR1 reads SEHNR; CDR2 reads FQNEAQ (reference sequence). The germline V and J ends were trimmed by 5 bases and 1 base, with 16 bases remaining between them. CDR3 length equals 16 residues. DNA of the CDR3: TGTGCCAGCAGCCGAATGCGGTTGCGGGGCACAGATACGCAGTATTTT. Residues: CASSRMRLRGTDTQYF. Full variable domain (remainder filled in from reference TRBV7-9 and TRBJ2-3): DTGVSQNPRHKITKRGQNVTFRCDPISEHNRLYWYRQTLGQGPEFLTYFQNEAQLEKSRLLSDRFSAERPKGSFSTLEIQRTEQGDSAMYLCASSRMRLRGTDTQYFGPGTRLTVL.

This clone was observed a handful of times. The V gene is TRBV5-1, the J gene TRBJ2-1, with TRBD2 matching 15 bases. CDR3 length equals 16 residues. CDR1 is SGHRS and CDR2 is YFSETQ in the germline V gene. The V and J ends lost 4 bases and 8 bases, in that order; junction bases with no gene match: 7. CDR3 nucleotides: TGCGCCAGCAGCCCCGGGACTAGCGGGAGGAGGGATGAGCAGTTCTTC. Its protein product is CASSPGTSGRRDEQFF.

This CDR3 reads CASSLGGQLLGETQYF. CDR3 nucleotide sequence: TGTGCCAGCAGCTTAGGGGGACAGCTTCTGGGCGAGACCCAGTACTTC. This chain joins TRBV7-9 and TRBJ2-5; 7 bases align to TRBD1. The CDR3 is made up of 16 amino acids. J gave up 5 bases and V 1 base, and 10 bases lay outside the gene matches. Germline V gene lookup returns CDR1 SEHNR and CDR2 FQNEAQ (reference sequence).

This clone came up a few times. The chain combines TRBV4-3 with TRBJ2-5; 10 positions match TRBD2. The germline V gene has CDR1 LGHNA and CDR2 YSLEER. CDR3 length: 15 residues. The trim removed 3 bases at V and 5 bases at J, leaving 6 bases unmatched. CDR3 protein: CASSQLAGAAETQYF. Written as DNA, the CDR3 is TGCGCCAGCAGCCAGCTAGCGGGAGCGGCGGAGACCCAGTACTTC.

The rearrangement links TRBV14 to TRBJ2-3, with D perhaps TRBD2 (5 bases). The CDR3 covers 15 residues. Trimming took 4 bases from V and 0 from J, leaving 11 bases between them. Germline V lookup: CDR1 SGHDN, CDR2 FVKESK. CDR3 bases: TGTGCCAGCAGCCCCCGAGAGCGGAGCACAGATACGCAGTATTTT. This translates into CASSPRERSTDTQYF.

This clone was seen more than once but under ten times. The V and J genes are TRBV7-2 and TRBJ2-7; 12 bases are a match to TRBD2. V trimming: 5 bases; J trimming: 0 bases; junction bases outside the gene matches: 2. The V gene's germline CDR1 is SGHTA and CDR2 FQGNSA. The length of the CDR3 is 15 residues. This chain's CDR3 is CASSPTSGSSYEQYF. In nucleotides, the CDR3 is TGTGCCAGCAGCCCGACTAGCGGGAGCTCCTACGAGCAGTACTTC.

This clone was recorded a few times. This chain uses TRBV29-1 with TRBJ2-6; D not certain. V was shortened by 3 bases and J by 5 bases, with 2 bases between the two germline ends. CDR3 length equals 11 residues. Per germline, CDR1 SQVTM and CDR2 ANQGSEA. CDR3 region: CSVERANVLTF. For the CDR3, the DNA is TGCAGCGTTGAGCGGGCCAACGTCCTGACTTTC.

The chain has TRBV5-4 and TRBJ1-2; D is unresolved. Trimming pared 3 bases from V and 4 bases from J, leaving 7 bases between. The CDR3 totals 12 residues. The germline V gene encodes CDR1 SGHNT and CDR2 YYREEE (reference sequence). The CDR3 region has the DNA TGTGCCAGCAGCTACCTCCCCTATGGCTACACCTTC. Residues: CASSYLPYGYTF.

A few counts support this clone. The V and J genes are TRBV4-2 and TRBJ1-1; D not certain. Germline V gives CDR1 LGHNA, CDR2 YNFKEQ. Trimming stripped 4 bases from V and 1 base from J, with 16 bases between. The CDR3 consists of 16 residues. In DNA, the CDR3 is TGTGCCAGCAGCCGCGGCCTCAGTGTGGGGAACACTGAAGCTTTCTTT. Protein product: CASSRGLSVGNTEAFF.

The V call is TRBV19, the J call TRBJ2-1, with D uncertain. V lost 4 bases to trimming and J lost 1 base, with 11 bases between them. The CDR3 has 15 amino acids. CDR1 LNHDA and CDR2 SQIVND come from the germline V gene (reference sequence). The CDR3 sequence: CASSTLTGSYNEQFF. CDR3 coding DNA: TGTGCCAGTAGTACCCTAACGGGTTCCTACAATGAGCAGTTCTTC.

This clone has only a few counts. The chain has TRBV28 and TRBJ1-2, with 11 bases matching TRBD1. With 11 bases clipped from V and 4 bases from J, the junction kept 9 bases outside the gene matches. Per the germline V gene, CDR1 is MDHEN and CDR2 is SYDVKM. The CDR3 has 14 residues. The CDR3 region is CACGQGAGLYGYTF. The CDR3 coding sequence is TGTGCCTGCGGACAGGGGGCAGGACTCTATGGCTACACCTTC.

This clone showed up just a few times. This chain joins TRBV28 and TRBJ2-1; D is perhaps TRBD1 or TRBD2 (5 bases each). CDR1 MDHEN and CDR2 SYDVKM come from the germline V gene. Between the trimmed V and J ends, which lost 7 bases and 0 bases, there was a span of 19 bases. The CDR3 totals 17 residues. The CDR3 sequence is CASTNRRWGTSYNEQFF. DNA for the CDR3: TGTGCCAGCACAAATAGGAGATGGGGGACCTCCTACAATGAGCAGTTCTTC.

This clone was found a few times. The rearrangement uses TRBV7-2 and TRBJ2-5; no clear D gene. The V end lost 3 bases, the J end lost 3 bases, and 14 bases lay between the germline ends. The germline gives CDR1 SGHTA, CDR2 FQGNSA. The CDR3 sequence is 15 residues long. CDR3 in amino acids: CASSFWAKSKETQYF. The CDR3 bases are TGTGCCAGCAGCTTCTGGGCGAAATCAAAAGAGACCCAGTACTTC.

This clone turned up a few times. V gene TRBV6-1 combines with J gene TRBJ2-2; no reliable D call. The germline V gene has CDR1 MNHNS and CDR2 SASEGT. Trimming removed 4 bases from V and 8 bases from J, with 11 bases in between. This CDR3 contains 13 residues. This CDR3 reads CASSVQKQGELFF. The CDR3 region has the DNA TGTGCCAGCAGTGTGCAGAAGCAAGGGGAGCTGTTTTTT.

This clone was seen a handful of times. The gene calls are TRBV10-3 and TRBJ2-6; D unclear. The CDR3 has 15 residues. V was trimmed by 2 bases and J by 0 bases, leaving 5 bases between them. Germline-derived CDR1 and CDR2 are ENHRY and SYGVKD. The CDR3 nucleotides are TGTGCCATCAGTGAGCGGAGCTCTGGGGCCAACGTCCTGACTTTC. This codes for CAISERSSGANVLTF.

This clone has more than one count but fewer than ten. The chain has TRBV9 and TRBJ2-1; tentatively, D is TRBD1 or TRBD2 (5 bases each). This CDR3 spans 16 amino acids. Germline-derived CDR1 and CDR2 are SGDLS and YYNGEE. V lost 3 bases to trimming and J lost 4 bases, with 17 bases between them. The CDR3 loop is CASSDRTEDPYNEQFF. In DNA form, the CDR3 reads TGTGCCAGCAGCGACAGGACGGAGGACCCTTACAATGAGCAGTTCTTC. Complete variable domain (other parts from reference TRBV9 and TRBJ2-1): DSGVTQTPKHLITATGQRVTLRCSPRSGDLSVYWYQQSLDQGLQFLIQYYNGEERAKGNILERFSAQQFPDLHSELNLSSLELGDSALYFCASSDRTEDPYNEQFFGPGTRLTVL.

As concerns this clone: Sequence at one end of the junction differs from germline and may be a read error. The chain carries TRBV5-1 and TRBJ2-5; 7 bases agree with TRBD1. CDR1 and CDR2 (germline): SGHRS, YFSETQ. The CDR3 extends over 13 amino acids. This chain's CDR3 is CASSLAQGEIQYF. As DNA, the CDR3 is TGCGCCAGCAGCTTGGCCCAGGGGGAGATCCAGTACTTC.

Turning to this clone: Other DNA sequences in this specimen translate into the identical CDR3. The J gene is TRBJ1-1, the V gene TRBV18; D unclear. Trimming cost V 3 bases and J 1 base, with 6 bases left between them. Germline CDR1 is KGHSH and CDR2 is LQKENI. This CDR3 is 13 amino acids long. The CDR3, as DNA: TGTGCCAGCTCACCGGGAAGGAACACTGAAGCTTTCTTT. Residues: CASSPGRNTEAFF.

This chain links TRBV6-5 with TRBJ2-2; no reliable D call. Trimming removed 6 bases at V and 9 bases at J, with 14 bases between. CDR1 and CDR2 from the germline V gene are MNHEY and SVGAGI. The CDR3 covers 13 residues. CDR3 sequence (DNA): TGTGCCAGCAGCTATTCCGATGTCCGGGAGCTGTTTTTT. Translated, it gives CASSYSDVRELFF.

Remarks on this clone: Other DNA sequences in the sample encode the same CDR3. The genes are TRBV18 and TRBJ2-5; no definite D call. The CDR3 is 12 amino acids. The germline V gene has CDR1 KGHSH and CDR2 LQKENI. The V gene lost 3 bases and the J gene lost 2 bases, with 4 bases spanning the gap. CDR3 loop: CASSPSQETQYF. The CDR3 DNA reads as TGTGCCAGCTCACCGTCTCAAGAGACCCAGTACTTC. The complete variable domain, with remaining parts taken from reference TRBV18 and TRBJ2-5, reads NAGVMQNPRHLVRRRGQEARLRCSPMKGHSHVYWYRQLPEEGLKFMVYLQKENIIDESGMPKERFSAEFPKEGPSILRIQQVVRGDSAAYFCASSPSQETQYFGPGTRLLVL.

This chain uses TRBV25-1 with TRBJ1-2; D call uncertain. Between the trimmed V and J ends, which lost 4 bases and 6 bases, there was a span of 12 bases. Per the germline V gene, CDR1 is MGHDK and CDR2 is SYGVNS. The CDR3 sequence is 13 residues long. In DNA form, the CDR3 reads TGTGCCAGCAGTGTGCGGGAGGTGGATGGCTACACCTTC. Its protein product is CASSVREVDGYTF.

This clone was found a few times. V usage is TRBV5-6 and J usage is TRBJ1-4; D is unclear. The CDR3 sequence is 16 residues long. With 0 bases removed from V and 4 bases from J, the gap between germline ends came to 13 bases. The germline CDR1 and CDR2 sequences are SGHDT and YYEEEE. CDR3 sequence: CASSLVLIGVNEKLFF. Here the CDR3 DNA reads TGTGCCAGCAGCTTGGTTCTTATCGGAGTTAATGAAAAACTGTTTTTT. Complete variable domain (other parts from reference TRBV5-6 and TRBJ1-4): DAGVTQSPTHLIKTRGQQVTLRCSPKSGHDTVSWYQQALGQGPQFIFQYYEEEERQRGNFPDRFSGHQFPNYSSELNVNALLLGDSALYLCASSLVLIGVNEKLFFGSGTQLSVL.

This clone was counted between two and nine times. The CDR3 bases are TGTGCCAGCAGCCTTTCCTCCGGGACTAGCGGGGGAAATACGCAGTATTTT. Translation gives CASSLSSGTSGGNTQYF. V is TRBV9 and J is TRBJ2-3; 14 bases are shared with TRBD2. The CDR3 spans 17 residues. V was pared by 4 bases and J by 7 bases, with 11 bases of the junction left unmatched. CDR1 is SGDLS, CDR2 YYNGEE, per germline.

The chain uses TRBV18 and TRBJ1-4; D gene unclear. Germline CDR1 and CDR2: KGHSH and LQKENI. The CDR3 spans 15 residues. V shed 0 bases and J shed 5 bases, with 10 bases lying between them. The CDR3 nucleotides are TGTGCCAGCTCACCACCGGGGTTGCCCAATGAAAAACTGTTTTTT. This sequence encodes CASSPPGLPNEKLFF.

This clone has only a few counts. This chain connects TRBV7-3 to TRBJ2-5, with 12 bases identical to TRBD2. Looked up from germline, CDR1 is SGHTA and CDR2 is FQGTGA. The CDR3 has 15 amino acids. V gave up 5 bases and J gave up 4 bases; unmatched junction bases: 5. The CDR3 loop is CASSQLAGGLETQYF. In nucleotides, the CDR3 is TGTGCCAGCAGCCAACTAGCGGGGGGTTTAGAGACCCAGTACTTC.

J is TRBJ2-3 and V is TRBV6-5; D perhaps matches TRBD2 (6 bases). The CDR3 extends over 14 amino acids. V lost 6 bases and J 7 bases, leaving 17 bases between the germline ends. The germline gives CDR1 MNHEY, CDR2 SVGAGI. As DNA, the CDR3 is TGTGCCAGCAGCTCACGGGCCGGGGGTTATACGCAGTATTTT. Its protein is CASSSRAGGYTQYF.

The V gene is TRBV30, the J gene TRBJ2-3; TRBD1 aligns across 12 bases. Trimming at V came to 2 bases and at J to 3 bases, leaving 6 bases not matched to a gene. Germline V gene lookup returns CDR1 GTSNPN and CDR2 SVGIG (reference sequence). The length of the CDR3 is 16 residues. CDR3: CAWSPGTGGGTDTQYF. In nucleotides, the CDR3 is TGTGCCTGGAGTCCCGGGACAGGGGGCGGGACAGATACGCAGTATTTT.

This clone was seen a handful of times. The rearrangement joins TRBV4-2 to TRBJ1-1, with D maybe TRBD1 (5 bases). Trimming shortened V by 0 bases and J by 8 bases, and 13 bases separated the two germline ends. The germline gives CDR1 LGHNA, CDR2 YNFKEQ. The length of the CDR3 is 14 residues. CDR3 in DNA: TGTGCCAGCAGCCAAGATGGAGGGGTATGGGAAGCTTTCTTT. This gives the protein CASSQDGGVWEAFF.